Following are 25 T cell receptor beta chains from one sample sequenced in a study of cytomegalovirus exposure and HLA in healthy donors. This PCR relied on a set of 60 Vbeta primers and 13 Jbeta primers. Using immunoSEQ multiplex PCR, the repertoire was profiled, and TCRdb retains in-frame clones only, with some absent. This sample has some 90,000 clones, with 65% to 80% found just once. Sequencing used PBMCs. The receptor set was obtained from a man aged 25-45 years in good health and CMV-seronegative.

The CDR3 DNA is TGTGCCAGCAGCCGGGGGGGACAGGGGGCCCACGAGCAGTACTTC. This codes for CASSRGGQGAHEQYF. J is TRBJ2-7 and V is TRBV14; 12 nucleotides match TRBD1. V was clipped by 4 bases and J by 5 bases; unmatched bases: 6. In germline, CDR1 is SGHDN, CDR2 FVKESK. The CDR3 consists of 15 residues.

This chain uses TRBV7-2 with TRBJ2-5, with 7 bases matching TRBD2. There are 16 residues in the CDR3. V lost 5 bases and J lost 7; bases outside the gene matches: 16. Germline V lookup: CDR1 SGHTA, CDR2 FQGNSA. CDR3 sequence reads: CASSPNSGNGWGTQYF. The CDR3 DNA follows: TGTGCCAGCAGCCCAAACAGCGGGAACGGATGGGGGACCCAGTACTTC.

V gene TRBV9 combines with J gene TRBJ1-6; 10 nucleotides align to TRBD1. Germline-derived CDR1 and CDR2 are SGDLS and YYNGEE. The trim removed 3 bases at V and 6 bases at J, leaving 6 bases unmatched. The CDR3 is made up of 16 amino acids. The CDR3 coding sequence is TGTGCCAGCAGCGGGGGACAGGGGCCTCTTAATTCACCCCTCCACTTT. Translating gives CASSGGQGPLNSPLHF. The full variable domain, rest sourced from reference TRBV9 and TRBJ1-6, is DSGVTQTPKHLITATGQRVTLRCSPRSGDLSVYWYQQSLDQGLQFLIQYYNGEERAKGNILERFSAQQFPDLHSELNLSSLELGDSALYFCASSGGQGPLNSPLHFGNGTRLTVT.

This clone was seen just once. As DNA, the CDR3 is TGTGCCAGCACCCCGGGGGGCGGTAAGGTGTCCTACGAGCAGTACTTC. Translation: CASTPGGGKVSYEQYF. The chain employs TRBV5-4 and TRBJ2-7; D perhaps matches TRBD2 (7 bases). Trimming stripped 6 bases from V and 1 base from J, with 20 bases between. Germline V gene lookup returns CDR1 SGHNT and CDR2 YYREEE (reference sequence). This CDR3 contains 16 residues. Based on the CDR3 plus reference TRBV5-4 and TRBJ2-7, the full variable domain is ETGVTQSPTHLIKTRGQQVTLRCSSQSGHNTVSWYQQALGQGPQFIFQYYREEENGRGNFPPRFSGLQFPNYSSELNVNALELDDSALYLCASTPGGGKVSYEQYFGPGTRLTVT.

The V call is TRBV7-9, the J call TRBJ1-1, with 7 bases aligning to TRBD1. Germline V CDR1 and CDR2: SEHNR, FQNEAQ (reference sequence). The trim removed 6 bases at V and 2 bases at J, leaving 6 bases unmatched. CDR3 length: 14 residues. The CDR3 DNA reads TGTGCCAGCAGTTTTAGGACAGGAAACACTGAAGCTTTCTTT. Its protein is CASSFRTGNTEAFF.

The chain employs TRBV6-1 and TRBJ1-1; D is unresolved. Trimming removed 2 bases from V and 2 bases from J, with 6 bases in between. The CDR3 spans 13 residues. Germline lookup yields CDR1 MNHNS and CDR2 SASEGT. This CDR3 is CASSENRNTEAFF. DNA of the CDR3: TGTGCCAGCAGTGAAAATCGTAACACTGAAGCTTTCTTT.

The CDR3 sequence: CASQPGLRYGYTF. CDR3 sequence (DNA): TGTGCCAGTCAACCGGGACTGCGCTATGGCTACACCTTC. The rearrangement links TRBV19 to TRBJ1-2, with D perhaps matching TRBD1 (5 bases). V gave up 8 bases and J gave up 4 bases, with 14 bases separating them. The CDR3 sequence is 13 residues long. Germline V gene data show CDR1 as LNHDA and CDR2 as SQIVND (reference sequence).

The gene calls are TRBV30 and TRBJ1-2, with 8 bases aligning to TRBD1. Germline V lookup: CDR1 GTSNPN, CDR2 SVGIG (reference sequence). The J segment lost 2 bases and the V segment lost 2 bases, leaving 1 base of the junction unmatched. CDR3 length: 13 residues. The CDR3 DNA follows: TGTGCCTGGAGTACAGGGGGGAACTATGGCTACACCTTC. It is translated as CAWSTGGNYGYTF.

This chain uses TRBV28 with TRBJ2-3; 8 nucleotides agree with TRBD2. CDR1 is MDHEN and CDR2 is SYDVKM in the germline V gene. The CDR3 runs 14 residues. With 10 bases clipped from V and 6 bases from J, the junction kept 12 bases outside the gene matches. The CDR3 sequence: CATLNGGGPDTQYF. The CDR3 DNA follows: TGTGCCACCCTAAACGGGGGGGGCCCGGATACGCAGTATTTT.

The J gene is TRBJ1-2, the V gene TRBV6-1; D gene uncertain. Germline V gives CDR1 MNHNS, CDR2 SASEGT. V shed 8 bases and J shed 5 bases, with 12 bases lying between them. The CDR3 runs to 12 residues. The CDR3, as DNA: TGTGCCAGCTACAGAATCCCTTATGGCTACACCTTC. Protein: CASYRIPYGYTF.

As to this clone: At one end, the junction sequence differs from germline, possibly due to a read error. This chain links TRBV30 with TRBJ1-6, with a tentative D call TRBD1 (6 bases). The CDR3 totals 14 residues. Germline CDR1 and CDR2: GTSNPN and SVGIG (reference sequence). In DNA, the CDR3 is TGTGCCTGGAGTACCACAGGGTTGAATTCACCCCTCCGCTTT. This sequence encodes CAWSTTGLNSPLRF.

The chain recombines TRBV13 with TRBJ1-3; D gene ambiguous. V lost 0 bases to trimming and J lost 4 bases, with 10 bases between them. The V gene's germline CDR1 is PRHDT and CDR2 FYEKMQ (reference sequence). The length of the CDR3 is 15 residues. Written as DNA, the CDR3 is TGTGCCAGCAGCTTAGGCCGTCAGTTGGGAAACACCATATATTTT. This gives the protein CASSLGRQLGNTIYF. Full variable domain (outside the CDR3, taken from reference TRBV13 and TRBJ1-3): AAGVIQSPRHLIKEKRETATLKCYPIPRHDTVYWYQQGPGQDPQFLISFYEKMQSDKGSIPDRFSAQQFSDYHSELNMSSLELGDSALYFCASSLGRQLGNTIYFGEGSWLTVV.

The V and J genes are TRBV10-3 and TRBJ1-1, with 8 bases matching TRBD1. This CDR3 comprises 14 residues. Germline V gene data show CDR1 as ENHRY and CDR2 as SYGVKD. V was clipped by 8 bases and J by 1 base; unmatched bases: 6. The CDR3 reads CAIHDRGKNTEAFF. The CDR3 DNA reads TGTGCCATCCATGACAGGGGAAAGAACACTGAAGCTTTCTTT.

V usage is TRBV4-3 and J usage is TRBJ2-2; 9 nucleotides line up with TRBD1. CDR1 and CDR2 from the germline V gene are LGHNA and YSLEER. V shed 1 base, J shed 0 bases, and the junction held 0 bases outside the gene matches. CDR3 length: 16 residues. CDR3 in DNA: TGCGCCAGCAGCCAAGGACAGGGGGCGAACACCGGGGAGCTGTTTTTT. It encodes CASSQGQGANTGELFF.

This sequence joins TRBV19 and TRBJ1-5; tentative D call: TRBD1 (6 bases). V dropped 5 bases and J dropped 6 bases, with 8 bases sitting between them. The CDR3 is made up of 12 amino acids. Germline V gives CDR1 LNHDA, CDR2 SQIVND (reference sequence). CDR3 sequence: CASSAQGQPQHF. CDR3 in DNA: TGTGCCAGTAGTGCACAGGGTCAGCCCCAGCATTTT. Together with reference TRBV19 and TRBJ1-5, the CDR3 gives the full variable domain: DGGITQSPKYLFRKEGQNVTLSCEQNLNHDAMYWYRQDPGQGLRLIYYSQIVNDFQKGDIAEGYSVSREKKESFPLTVTSAQKNPTAFYLCASSAQGQPQHFGDGTRLSIL.

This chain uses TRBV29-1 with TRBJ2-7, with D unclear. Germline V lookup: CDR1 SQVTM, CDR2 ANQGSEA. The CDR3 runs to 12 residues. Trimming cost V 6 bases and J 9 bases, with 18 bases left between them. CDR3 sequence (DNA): TGCAGCGTGGCCCCACCAGCAGGCTCGCAGTACTTC. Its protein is CSVAPPAGSQYF.

CDR3 loop: CASSPSTGTQYF. In nucleotides, the CDR3 is TGTGCCAGCAGCCCCTCAACGGGTACGCAGTATTTT. The V gene is TRBV7-3, the J gene TRBJ2-3; D call uncertain. Germline V gene sequence: CDR1 SGHTA, CDR2 FQGTGA. Trimming took 5 bases from V and 8 from J, leaving 11 bases between them. The CDR3 covers 12 residues. Drawing the rest from reference TRBV7-3 and TRBJ2-3, the complete variable domain is GAGVSQTPSNKVTEKGKYVELRCDPISGHTALYWYRQSLGQGPEFLIYFQGTGAADDSGLPNDRFFAVRPEGSVSTLKIQRTERGDSAVYLCASSPSTGTQYFGPGTRLTVL.

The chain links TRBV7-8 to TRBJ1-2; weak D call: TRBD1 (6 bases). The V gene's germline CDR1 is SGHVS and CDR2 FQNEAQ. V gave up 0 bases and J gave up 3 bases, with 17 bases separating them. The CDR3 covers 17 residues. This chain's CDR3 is CASSLAKQDSAYYGYTF. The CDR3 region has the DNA TGTGCCAGCAGCTTAGCGAAACAGGACAGCGCATACTATGGCTACACCTTC.

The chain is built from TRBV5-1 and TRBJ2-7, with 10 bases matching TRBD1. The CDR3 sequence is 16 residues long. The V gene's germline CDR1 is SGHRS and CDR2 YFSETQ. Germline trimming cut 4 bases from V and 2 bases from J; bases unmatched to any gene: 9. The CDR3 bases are TGCGCCAGCAGCCCCCCCGGGACAGGGGTGACCTACGAGCAGTACTTC. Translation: CASSPPGTGVTYEQYF. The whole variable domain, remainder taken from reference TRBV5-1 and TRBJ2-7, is KAGVTQTPRYLIKTRGQQVTLSCSPISGHRSVSWYQQTPGQGLQFLFEYFSETQRNKGNFPGRFSGRQFSNSRSEMNVSTLELGDSALYLCASSPPGTGVTYEQYFGPGTRLTVT.

The CDR3 is CASNTEGNTGELFF. The DNA of the CDR3 is TGTGCCAGCAATACTGAGGGGAACACCGGGGAGCTGTTTTTT. This chain uses TRBV2 with TRBJ2-2, with a weak D call TRBD2 (5 bases). This CDR3 comprises 14 residues. The V end was cut by 7 bases, the J end by 1 base, with 10 bases between. Germline loops: CDR1 SNHLY, CDR2 FYNNEI.

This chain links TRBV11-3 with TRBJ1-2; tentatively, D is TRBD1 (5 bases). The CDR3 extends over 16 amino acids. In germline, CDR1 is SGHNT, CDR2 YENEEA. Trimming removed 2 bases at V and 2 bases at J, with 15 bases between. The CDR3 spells CASSLYSPGGNYGYTF. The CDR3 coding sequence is TGTGCCAGCAGCTTATATTCCCCGGGGGGAAACTATGGCTACACCTTC.

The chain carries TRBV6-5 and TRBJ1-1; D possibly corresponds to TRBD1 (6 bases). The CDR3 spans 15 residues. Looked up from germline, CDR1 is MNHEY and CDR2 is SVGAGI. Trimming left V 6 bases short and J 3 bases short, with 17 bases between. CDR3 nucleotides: TGTGCCAGCAGGGCTGCGTACCAGGGGCACACTGAAGCTTTCTTT. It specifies CASRAAYQGHTEAFF.

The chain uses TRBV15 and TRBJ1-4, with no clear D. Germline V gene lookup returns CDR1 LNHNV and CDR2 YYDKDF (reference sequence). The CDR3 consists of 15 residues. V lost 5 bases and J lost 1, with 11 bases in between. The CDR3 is CATSWDTRTNEKLFF. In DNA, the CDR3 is TGTGCCACCAGCTGGGATACTAGAACTAATGAAAAACTGTTTTTT.

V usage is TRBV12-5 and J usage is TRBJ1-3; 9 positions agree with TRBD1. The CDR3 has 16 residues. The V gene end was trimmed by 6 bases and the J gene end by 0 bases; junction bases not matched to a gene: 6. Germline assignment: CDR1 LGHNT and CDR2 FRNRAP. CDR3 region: CASGPGQGFSGNTIYF. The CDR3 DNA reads TGTGCTAGTGGCCCGGGACAGGGTTTCTCTGGAAACACCATATATTTT.

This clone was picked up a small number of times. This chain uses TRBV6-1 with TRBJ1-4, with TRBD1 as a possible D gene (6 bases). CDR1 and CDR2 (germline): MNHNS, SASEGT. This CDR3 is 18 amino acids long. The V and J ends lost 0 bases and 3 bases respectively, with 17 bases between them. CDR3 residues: CASSEALRGMASNEKLFF. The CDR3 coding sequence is TGTGCCAGCAGTGAAGCTTTAAGGGGGATGGCCTCTAATGAAAAACTGTTTTTT.